A single sample gave rise to the 17 T cell receptor beta chains below, sequenced in a study of siplizumab effects on memory and regulatory T cells. Repertoires were generated with immunoSEQ multiplex PCR, while TCRdb's copy carries only in-frame clones and drops some. Of over 85,000 clones listed, 93% are singletons. Sequences were obtained from CD8+ T cells sorted from blood. These receptors came from a human donor in good health.

V usage is TRBV20-1 and J usage is TRBJ2-7; D may correspond to TRBD1 or TRBD2 (5 bases each). Trimming shortened V by 6 bases and J by 7 bases, and 13 bases separated the two germline ends. CDR1 is DFQATT, CDR2 SNEGSKA, per germline (reference sequence). CDR3 length: 11 residues. Here the CDR3 DNA reads TGCAGTGCAGGAGACAGACTAGAGCAGTACTTC. It translates to CSAGDRLEQYF.

J is TRBJ2-1 and V is TRBV15; 7 bases fit TRBD2. After removal of 1 base from V and 7 bases from J, the junction contained 7 bases not matched to a gene. The germline gives CDR1 LNHNV, CDR2 YYDKDF (reference sequence). The CDR3 covers 15 residues. CDR3 nucleotide sequence: TGTGCCACCAGCAGAGCACTAGCGTTGGGGAATGAGCAGTTCTTC. Protein product: CATSRALALGNEQFF.

The CDR3 DNA reads TGTGCCAGCAGCGTAGGGCTAGCGGGTCCAGATACGCAGTATTTT. The encoded protein is CASSVGLAGPDTQYF. The chain carries TRBV9 and TRBJ2-3, with 8 bases that match TRBD2. The CDR3 length is 15 residues. The J segment lost 4 bases and the V segment lost 0 bases, leaving 4 bases of the junction unmatched. Germline V gene lookup returns CDR1 SGDLS and CDR2 YYNGEE. Filled out from reference TRBV9 and TRBJ2-3, the complete variable domain reads DSGVTQTPKHLITATGQRVTLRCSPRSGDLSVYWYQQSLDQGLQFLIQYYNGEERAKGNILERFSAQQFPDLHSELNLSSLELGDSALYFCASSVGLAGPDTQYFGPGTRLTVL.

V is TRBV7-8 and J is TRBJ2-1, with D possibly being TRBD2 (6 bases). CDR1 and CDR2 from the germline V gene are SGHVS and FQNEAQ. CDR3 length equals 17 residues. Trimming left V 5 bases short and J 0 bases short, with 17 bases between. CDR3 sequence: CASSDPSSGSSYNEQFF. The DNA for the CDR3 is TGTGCCAGCAGCGACCCTTCAAGCGGGTCCTCCTACAATGAGCAGTTCTTC.

The chain links TRBV6-1 to TRBJ2-5; D gene unclear. Looked up from germline, CDR1 is MNHNS and CDR2 is SASEGT. The CDR3 consists of 13 residues. Deletions cut 1 base from V and 4 bases from J, with 7 bases between. In DNA form, the CDR3 reads TGTGCCAGCAGTGAAGTTCACCGAGAGACCCAGTACTTC. Amino acid sequence: CASSEVHRETQYF.

J is TRBJ1-4 and V is TRBV27, with D uncertain. V was pared by 6 bases and J by 8 bases, with 10 bases between. The CDR3 runs 12 residues. The germline V gene has CDR1 MNHEY and CDR2 SMNVEV (reference sequence). CDR3 in amino acids: CASRDLSEKLFF. The CDR3 bases are TGTGCCAGCAGAGATCTGAGCGAAAAACTGTTTTTT.

The count of this clone is one. V usage is TRBV30 and J usage is TRBJ2-3, with D unresolved. The CDR3 covers 13 residues. V shed 5 bases and J shed 5 bases, with 14 bases lying between them. Germline-derived CDR1 and CDR2 are GTSNPN and SVGIG (reference sequence). CDR3 loop: CAWSNTVGDTQYF. CDR3 in DNA: TGTGCCTGGTCTAACACAGTGGGAGATACGCAGTATTTT.

V and J are TRBV13 and TRBJ2-7; D unclear. The CDR3 covers 11 residues. Trimming left V 5 bases short and J 2 bases short, with 4 bases between. CDR1 PRHDT and CDR2 FYEKMQ come from the germline V gene (reference sequence). CDR3 DNA: TGTGCCAGCAGCCCCACCTACGAGCAGTACTTC. Translating gives CASSPTYEQYF.

The chain recombines TRBV5-1 with TRBJ2-7; possibly TRBD1 or TRBD2 for D (5 bases each). The V end lost 2 bases, the J end lost 3 bases, and 15 bases lay between the germline ends. Germline V gene lookup returns CDR1 SGHRS and CDR2 YFSETQ. This CDR3 has 15 amino acids. CDR3 in amino acids: CASSFDRGKSYEQYF. The CDR3 nucleotides are TGCGCCAGCAGCTTTGACAGAGGGAAGAGCTACGAGCAGTACTTC.

V and J are TRBV5-4 and TRBJ2-5; 7 nucleotides match TRBD2. Germline V CDR1 and CDR2: SGHNT, YYREEE (reference sequence). This CDR3 is 13 amino acids long. After removal of 0 bases from V and 11 bases from J, the junction contained 7 bases not matched to a gene. CDR3 sequence: CASSLEVAGAQYF. CDR3 nucleotide sequence: TGTGCCAGCAGCTTGGAAGTAGCGGGTGCACAGTACTTC.

The rearrangement links TRBV4-1 to TRBJ1-2; TRBD1 matches 8 bases. The CDR3 totals 16 residues. V trimming: 0 bases; J trimming: 0 bases; junction bases outside the gene matches: 3. CDR1 is MGHRA, CDR2 YSYEKL, per germline. The CDR3 protein is CASSQEDRATNYGYTF. The CDR3 DNA reads as TGCGCCAGCAGCCAAGAGGACAGGGCAACTAACTATGGCTACACCTTC.

The genes are TRBV19 and TRBJ2-1; TRBD2 matches 9 bases. After removal of 10 bases from V and 9 bases from J, the junction contained 13 bases not matched to a gene. CDR1 and CDR2 (germline): LNHDA, SQIVND (reference sequence). The CDR3 loop spans 14 amino acids. CDR3 bases: TGTGCCACCGGGCAGCGGGAGGACCAGGGTGAGCAGTTCTTC. This sequence encodes CATGQREDQGEQFF.

The chain carries TRBV4-1 and TRBJ2-7; TRBD2 matches at 7 bases. V lost 4 bases, J lost 4 bases, and 10 bases stayed unmatched. This CDR3 has 15 residues. CDR1 is MGHRA, CDR2 YSYEKL, per germline. The CDR3 spells CASSPLLLREYEQYF. CDR3 DNA: TGCGCCAGCAGCCCCCTGCTTCTGCGGGAGTACGAGCAGTACTTC.

This clone was seen just once. This chain connects TRBV6-5 to TRBJ2-4; D perhaps matches TRBD1 (6 bases). V was trimmed by 5 bases and J by 6 bases, leaving 11 bases between them. Germline CDR1 MNHEY, CDR2 SVGAGI. The CDR3 length is 13 residues. DNA for the CDR3: TGTGCCAGCAGTCCACAGGGTAGAAACATTCAGTACTTC. It specifies CASSPQGRNIQYF.

This chain uses TRBV7-9 with TRBJ1-1; TRBD1 matches at 7 bases. From germline, CDR1 is SEHNR and CDR2 FQNEAQ (reference sequence). Trimming at V came to 6 bases and at J to 7 bases, leaving 8 bases not matched to a gene. The CDR3 loop spans 13 amino acids. The CDR3 sequence is CASRPGTAFEAFF. Written as DNA, the CDR3 is TGTGCCAGCAGGCCTGGGACAGCTTTTGAAGCTTTCTTT. Full variable domain (missing parts from reference TRBV7-9 and TRBJ1-1): DTGVSQNPRHKITKRGQNVTFRCDPISEHNRLYWYRQTLGQGPEFLTYFQNEAQLEKSRLLSDRFSAERPKGSFSTLEIQRTEQGDSAMYLCASRPGTAFEAFFGQGTRLTVV.

This clone occurred many times. The rearrangement uses TRBV7-9 and TRBJ2-3; perhaps TRBD2 as D (5 bases). The CDR3 runs 15 residues. Trimming removed 0 bases at V and 5 bases at J, with 12 bases between. Germline CDR1 reads SEHNR; CDR2 reads FQNEAQ (reference sequence). This CDR3 reads CASSLASGSQDTQYF. The CDR3 nucleotides read TGTGCCAGCAGCTTAGCTTCGGGAAGCCAAGATACGCAGTATTTT.

This chain connects TRBV5-6 to TRBJ2-1, with 8 bases lining up with TRBD1. The germline V gene has CDR1 SGHDT and CDR2 YYEEEE. Trimming cost V 0 bases and J 2 bases; bases outside gene matches: 1. The CDR3 is 15 amino acids. Here the CDR3 reads CASSLGDRTYNEQFF. The CDR3 nucleotides are TGTGCCAGCAGCTTGGGGGACAGGACCTACAATGAGCAGTTCTTC.